The present T cell receptor (beta chain) was sequenced within a study of graft-versus-host responses after intestinal transplantation. Points on this clone: Its antigen is still unknown.

Assay: immunoSEQ multiplex PCR; the TCRdb copy retains only in-frame clones and omits some. The sample consists of under 150,000 clones, around 93% of them appearing once. V gave up 5 bases and J gave up 0 bases, with 17 bases separating them. CDR3 length equals 17 residues. CDR1 and CDR2 (germline): MDHEN, SYDVKM. This TCR was recovered from a human donor who received an intestinal transplant. The V and J genes are TRBV28 and TRBJ2-1, with D possibly being TRBD1 (5 bases). Material: unstimulated CD4+ T cells sorted from spleen or lymph node cells, obtained before intestinal transplant. This CDR3 reads CASSPRQAGLSYNEQFF. The CDR3 DNA is TGTGCCAGCAGTCCCCGACAAGCAGGGCTCTCCTACAATGAGCAGTTCTTC.